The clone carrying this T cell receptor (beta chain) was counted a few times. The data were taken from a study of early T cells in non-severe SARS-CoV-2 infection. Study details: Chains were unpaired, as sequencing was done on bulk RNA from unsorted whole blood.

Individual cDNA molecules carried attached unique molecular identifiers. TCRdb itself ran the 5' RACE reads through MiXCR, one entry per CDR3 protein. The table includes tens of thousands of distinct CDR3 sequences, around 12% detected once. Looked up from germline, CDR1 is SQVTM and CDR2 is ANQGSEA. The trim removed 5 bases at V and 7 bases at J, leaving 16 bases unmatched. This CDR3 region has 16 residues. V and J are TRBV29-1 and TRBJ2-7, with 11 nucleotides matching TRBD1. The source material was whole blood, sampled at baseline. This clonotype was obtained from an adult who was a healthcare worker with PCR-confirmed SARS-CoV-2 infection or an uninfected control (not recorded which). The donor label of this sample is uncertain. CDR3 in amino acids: CSVPGTGGQVIAEQYV. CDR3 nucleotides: TGCAGCGTTCCCGGGACAGGGGGACAGGTAATTGCGGAGCAGTACGTC.